This T cell receptor beta chain originates from a study of T cell responses to AZD1222 COVID-19 vaccine. Broader study findings: Sampled repertoires all dated from after the peak T cell response. Seropositive AZD1222 recipients at baseline numbered only five or six.

Clones were read by immunoSEQ multiplex PCR, and TCRdb kept only the in-frame ones, dropping some. The sample has 130,000 or so clones; about 90% are singletons. This clone turned up a few times. Antigen unknown. The clonotype comes from an adult who received the MenACWY meningococcal vaccine as a control. Here the sequenced sample was peripheral blood, taken 28 days after the second dose of the MenACWY control vaccine.

CDR3 sequence: CASSLLEREYGEQYF. The CDR3 region has the DNA TGTGCCAGCAGCTTGTTAGAAAGGGAGTATGGCGAGCAGTACTTC. The rearrangement links TRBV5-6 to TRBJ2-7; D is perhaps TRBD2 (5 bases). This CDR3 has 15 residues. CDR1 is SGHDT, CDR2 YYEEEE, per germline. Deletions cut 1 base from V and 6 bases from J, with 17 bases between.